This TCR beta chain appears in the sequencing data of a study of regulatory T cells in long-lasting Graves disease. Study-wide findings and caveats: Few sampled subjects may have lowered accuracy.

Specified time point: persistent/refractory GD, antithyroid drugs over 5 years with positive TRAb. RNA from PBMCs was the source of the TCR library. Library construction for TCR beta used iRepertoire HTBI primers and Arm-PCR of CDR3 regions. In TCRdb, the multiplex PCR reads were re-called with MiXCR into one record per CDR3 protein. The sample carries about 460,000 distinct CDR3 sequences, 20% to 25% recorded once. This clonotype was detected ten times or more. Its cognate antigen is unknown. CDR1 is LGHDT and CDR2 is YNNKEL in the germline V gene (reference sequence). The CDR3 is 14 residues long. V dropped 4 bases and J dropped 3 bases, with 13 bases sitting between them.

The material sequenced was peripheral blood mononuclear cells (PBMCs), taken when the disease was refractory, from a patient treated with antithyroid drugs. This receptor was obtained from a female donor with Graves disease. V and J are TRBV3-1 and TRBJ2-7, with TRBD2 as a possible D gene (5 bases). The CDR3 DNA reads TGTGCCAGCAGCCTCAGCGGAGGCAGCTACGAGCAGTACTTC. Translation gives CASSLSGGSYEQYF.